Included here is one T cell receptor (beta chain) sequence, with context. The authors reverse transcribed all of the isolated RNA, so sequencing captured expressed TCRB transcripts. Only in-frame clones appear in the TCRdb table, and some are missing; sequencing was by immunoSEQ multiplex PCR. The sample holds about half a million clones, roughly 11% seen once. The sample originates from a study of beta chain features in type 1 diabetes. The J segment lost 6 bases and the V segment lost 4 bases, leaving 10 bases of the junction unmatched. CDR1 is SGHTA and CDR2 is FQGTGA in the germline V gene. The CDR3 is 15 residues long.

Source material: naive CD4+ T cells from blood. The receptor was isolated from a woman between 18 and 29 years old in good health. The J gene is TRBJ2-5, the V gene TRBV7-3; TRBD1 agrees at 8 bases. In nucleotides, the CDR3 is TGTGCCAGCAGCTACCTCACAGGGGGGTCCCAGACCCAGTACTTC. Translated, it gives CASSYLTGGSQTQYF.